This entry concerns a single T cell receptor beta chain. Antigen unknown. The sample is drawn from a study of glioma-infiltrating T cells. Across the whole study: Low-grade gliomas were grade II; glioblastomas were grade IV at initial diagnosis. Presurgical dexamethasone in glioma patients lasted six or fewer days.

General study results and limits: Only very few CDR3 sequences appeared in both tissue and blood. A blood CDR3 motif signature was depleted in highly divergent patients.

Trimming took 5 bases from V and 7 from J, leaving 6 bases between them. The CDR3 has 11 amino acids. Looked up from germline, CDR1 is LGHNA and CDR2 is YNFKEQ. Amplification of TCR alpha and beta CDR3 regions from RNA used iRepertoire nested multiplex PCR. TCRdb used MiXCR to reprocess the multiplex PCR reads, holding one entry per CDR3 protein. There are around 390,000 distinct CDR3 sequences in the sample; less than 50% occur only once, and 12% lies in the top ten. The material sequenced was glioma tissue, nonneoplastic brain tissue, or PBMCs (not recorded which). The chain is built from TRBV4-2 and TRBJ2-1; D ambiguous. The sequence was collected from a human donor with low-grade glioma or glioblastoma, undergoing nonglioma brain surgery, or in good health (not recorded which). The CDR3: CASSVSNEQFF. The CDR3 DNA reads TGTGCCAGCAGCGTAAGTAATGAGCAGTTCTTC.